This is a list of T cell receptor beta chains from one sample in a study of control samples from healthy donors and cancer patients. Produced via immunoSEQ multiplex PCR; TCRdb's table is partial and in-frame only. This table holds about 160,000 clones, 92% found once. Sample: blood. These TCRs come from a woman in her thirties in good health. Each CDR3 is given with its conserved first and last residue. D genes are given only for firm matches. A row's size may be missing; if present it is once, few, many or a size class.

V gene	clone size	D gene	J gene	CDR3 protein	CDR3 DNA
TRBV29-1	NA	TRBD2	TRBJ2-2	CSVYAGANTGELFF	TGCAGCGTTTACGCGGGGGCGAACACCGGGGAGCTGTTTTTT
TRBV6-5	NA	NA	TRBJ2-2	CASSYPGTGELFF	TGTGCCAGCAGTTACCCGGGTACCGGGGAGCTGTTTTTT
TRBV7-2	NA	NA	TRBJ1-3	CASSLGASTSGNTIYF	TGTGCCAGCAGCTTAGGGGCCAGTACCTCTGGAAACACCATATATTTT
TRBV5-6	NA	NA	TRBJ2-1	CASSSGPEQFF	TGTGCCAGCAGCTCGGGGCCTGAGCAGTTCTTC
TRBV6-1	once	TRBD2	TRBJ2-3	CASSEWALSGSTDTQYF	TGTGCCAGCAGTGAATGGGCTCTTAGCGGGAGTACAGATACGCAGTATTTT
TRBV6-1	NA	NA	TRBJ2-7	CASSELYEQYF	TGTGCCAGCAGTGAGCTATACGAGCAGTACTTC
TRBV5-1	NA	NA	TRBJ2-3	CASFLTSSSTDTQYF	TGCGCCAGCTTCCTGACTTCTTCTAGCACAGATACGCAGTATTTT
TRBV18	NA	NA	TRBJ1-5	CASSPRWGDSNQPQHF	TGTGCCAGCTCACCCCGATGGGGGGATAGCAATCAGCCCCAGCATTTT
TRBV15	NA	NA	TRBJ2-7	CATSRVRGGFPYEQYF	TGTGCCACCAGCAGAGTACGAGGCGGGTTTCCCTACGAGCAGTACTTC
TRBV5-1	NA	NA	TRBJ1-5	CASSLGQDNQPQHF	TGCGCCAGCAGCTTGGGGCAGGACAATCAGCCCCAGCATTTT
TRBV5-1	few	TRBD1	TRBJ1-3	CASSTGQGGPSGNTIYF	TGCGCCAGCAGCACGGGACAGGGGGGACCCTCTGGAAACACCATATATTTT
TRBV25-1	NA	TRBD1	TRBJ1-6	CASTLGTGLYALHF	TGTGCCAGCACTCTCGGGACAGGGCTGTATGCCCTCCACTTT
TRBV4-2	NA	NA	TRBJ1-3	CASSQDRREGNTIYF	TGTGCCAGCAGCCAAGACCGTCGGGAGGGAAACACCATATATTTT
TRBV2	few	NA	TRBJ1-2	CASVIARNYGYTF	TGTGCCAGTGTAATTGCCAGGAACTATGGCTACACCTTC
TRBV6-5	few	NA	TRBJ1-2	CASSYSGLSNYGYTF	TGTGCCAGCAGTTACTCCGGACTTTCTAACTATGGCTACACCTTC
TRBV5-4	NA	NA	TRBJ2-7	CASSAPPFYEQYF	TGTGCCAGCAGCGCCCCCCCCTTCTACGAGCAGTACTTC
TRBV28	few	NA	TRBJ2-2	CASSPFGDGNTGELFF	TGTGCCAGCAGTCCCTTTGGGGACGGGAACACCGGGGAGCTGTTTTTT
TRBV6-1	NA	TRBD2	TRBJ2-5	CASSDLREGLGTQYF	TGTGCCAGCAGTGATTTGCGGGAGGGCCTGGGGACCCAGTACTTC
TRBV5-1	NA	NA	TRBJ1-1	CASRAGRMGTEAFF	TGCGCCAGCAGGGCTGGACGTATGGGGACTGAAGCTTTCTTT
TRBV25-1	NA	TRBD1	TRBJ2-5	CASSAGQGRETQYF	TGTGCCAGCAGTGCGGGACAGGGCAGGGAGACCCAGTACTTC
TRBV4-1	few	NA	TRBJ2-2	CASSPRAGELFF	TGCGCCAGCAGCCCTCGCGCGGGGGAGCTGTTTTTT
TRBV19	NA	NA	TRBJ1-1	CASSLLANTEAFF	TGTGCCAGTAGTCTATTAGCGAACACTGAAGCTTTCTTT
TRBV10-3	NA	TRBD2	TRBJ2-1	CAIRSKGLSEQFF	TGTGCCATCAGGTCAAAGGGACTATCGGAGCAGTTCTTC
TRBV5-4	NA	TRBD1	TRBJ1-2	CASSLWDRVYGYTF	TGTGCCAGCAGCTTATGGGACAGGGTCTATGGCTACACCTTC
TRBV18	NA	TRBD1	TRBJ2-5	CASSPSGGGETQYF	TGTGCCAGCTCACCATCAGGGGGCGGTGAGACCCAGTACTTC
TRBV19	NA	NA	TRBJ2-3	CASKRRESTDTQYF	TGTGCCAGTAAGCGGAGGGAGAGCACAGATACGCAGTATTTT
TRBV2	NA	TRBD1	TRBJ1-5	CASSGQGAGQPQHF	TGTGCCAGCAGTGGACAGGGGGCTGGTCAGCCCCAGCATTTT
TRBV2	NA	NA	TRBJ1-2	CASSDRILYGYTF	TGTGCCAGCAGTGACAGGATCCTCTATGGCTACACCTTC
TRBV2	NA	TRBD1	TRBJ1-5	CASGRTGGRQPQHF	TGTGCCAGCGGCAGGACAGGGGGGCGTCAGCCCCAGCATTTT
TRBV25-1	few	NA	TRBJ1-4	CASSPHPGGTNEKLFF	TGTGCCAGCAGTCCGCACCCGGGGGGGACTAATGAAAAACTGTTTTTT
TRBV6-5	NA	NA	TRBJ2-7	CASGGVSSYEQYF	TGTGCCTCAGGGGGGGTCAGCTCCTACGAGCAGTACTTC